This T cell receptor beta chain was obtained from a study of GPR56 and killer-like receptors on CD4 memory cells (dated by TCRdb to the late 2010s). For the wider study: The study proposed that progressive acquisition of KLRB1, KLRG1, GPR56 and then KLRF1 marks human CD4+ memory T-cell differentiation and cytokine production potential. The healthy blood donors were described in the study as age-matched to the liver disease patients, whose median age was nearly 70 years.

With respect to this clonotype: There is no known antigen for this receptor.

For CDR1 and CDR2, the germline V gene (reference sequence) lists DFQATT and SNEGSKA. Counted from cysteine to phenylalanine, this CDR3 has 12 amino acids. The DNA sequence is not available. The instrument was an Illumina HiSeq 2500. To build sequencing libraries, a previously published PCR protocol was used to amplify the recombined TCRbeta locus. In the original analysis: Any read whose average quality score fell below 30 was discarded, and IMSEQ was used to process the reads that remained. Each clonotype was defined by Vbeta gene, Jbeta gene and CDR3 amino acid sequence. The Morisita-Horn index, computed on the top 100 expanded clones, was used to quantify repertoire overlap between populations. Renyi diversity profiles calculated on the top 100 expanded clones were used to evaluate clonal diversity. After reprocessing by TCRdb, each CDR3 protein sequence is one entry, and no DNA is given. The V and J calls were determined by TCRdb, not by the authors. The table kept for this sample lists 2,400 or so distinct CDR3 sequences. The ten largest clones represent approximately 4.3% of the sample.

Before TCRbeta sequencing, fluorescence-activated cell sorting was used to enrich five KLR/GPR56-defined CD4+ populations. TCRbeta repertoires of five CD4+ T-cell subsets defined by KLRB1, KLRG1, GPR56 and KLRF1 expression were sequenced to test a linear memory differentiation pathway. TCR-sequenced cells came from peripheral blood of healthy control individuals, reported as five donors in the TCRbeta analysis figure. Heparinized peripheral blood was collected, and every sample was processed within one hour of being retrieved. Blood was diluted 1:2 in PBS, and peripheral blood mononuclear cells were then isolated from the diluted blood at room temperature by Biocoll density gradient centrifugation. Before flow sorting, CD4+ T cells were enriched from freshly isolated PBMCs by magnetic sorting with anti-CD4 MicroBeads. A BD FACSAria II was used to sort CD4+ T cells, enriched from the PBMCs of healthy donors, according to marker expression. For surface staining, the researchers used Miltenyi Biotec antibodies: anti-KLRB1 clone 191B8, anti-KLRF1 clone 4A4.D10 and anti-KLRG1 clone REA261.

Broad study findings and their caveats: Rather than full repertoires, the diversity and similarity analyses used only the 100 most expanded clones in each population. Overlap of TCR repertoires was especially pronounced between late populations 4 and 5, and partly extended to population 3. Clones dominating late populations 4 and 5 were also found in early populations 1 and 2, which the authors took as evidence for linear differentiation. Clonal frequency started low in the marker-negative population and rose progressively along the proposed pathway, while TCRbeta diversity decreased accordingly.

The sample taken for sequencing was memory CD4+ T cells from blood. This TCR was recovered from a human donor in good health. In this chain, TRBV20-1 is recombined with TRBJ2-7; TCRdb returns TRBD1, unconfirmable since there is no DNA. CDR3 reads: CSASNVLYEQYF.